This T cell receptor (beta chain) was observed in a study of control samples from healthy donors and cancer patients (dated by TCRdb to between 2020 and 2021). Library creation used the immunoSEQ multiplex PCR assay. TCRdb limited this immuneACCESS table to in-frame rearrangements with V and J called. A share of clones is missing; checked studies link under half to unresolved V genes, and the rest is unexplained. In all, the sample holds some 190,000 clones, and about nine tenths of those were seen once. Less than 2% of the sample comes from the top ten. The germline V gene gives CDR1 as SGHAT and CDR2 as FQNNGV. Trimming costs V 1 base and J 3 bases, and their ends lie 19 bases apart. From its cysteine to its phenylalanine, the CDR3 spans 17 amino acids. Here the CDR3 DNA is all that survives: 51 bases in frame from base 1. On this clone itself: Its antigen remains undetermined. Base qualities are not at hand, and no much larger clone is one base apart.

This TCR came from a young man in good health. What was sequenced was blood. The rearrangement joined TRBV11-2 to TRBJ2-7, with TRBD1 tentatively as D gene (6 bases match). This receptor carries the CDR3 CASSLAPIVWTDYEQYF. Here is the DNA: TGTGCCAGCAGCTTAGCTCCGATTGTCTGGACAGACTACGAGCAGTACTTC. Beyond the CDR3, the reference TRBV11-2 and TRBJ2-7 genes provide the residues; the full variable domain reads: EAGVAQSPRYKIIEKRQSVAFWCNPISGHATLYWYQQILGQGPKLLIQFQNNGVVDDSQLPKDRFSAERLKGVDSTLKIQPAKLEDSAVYLCASSLAPIVWTDYEQYFGPGTRLTVT.